The subject of this entry is one TCR beta chain. Its antigen is unknown. The sequencer listed for this sample is Illumina HiSeq 2000. TCR beta cDNA libraries were made by 5'RACE template switching that added a universal primer site and unique molecular identifiers. Synthesis of cDNA was primed from the TCR beta constant segment and was followed by two consecutive PCR amplification steps. The original pipeline was this. MIGEC was used to demultiplex reads and group the reads by UMI, and MiTCR was used to assemble and quantify clonotypes. To remove erroneous sequences, TCR cDNA sequences were retained only when supported by two or more reads. Downstream repertoire analysis used the tcR package, and clonotypes were matched across fractions by CDR3 nucleotide sequence plus V segment. VDJmatch was used to annotate antigen specificity against VDJdb, with one amino acid substitution allowed in CDR3. TCRdb reprocessed the reads and assigns one entry to each CDR3 protein sequence, leaving out DNA. It is TCRdb's table, rather than the study itself, that gives the V and J calls and clone size. This specimen's table enumerates 200,000 to 300,000 distinct CDR3 sequences. Around 0.42% of the sample is in the top ten clones.

The source of the sample is a study of T cells expressing NK-cell markers (dated by TCRdb to 2018 to 2020). About the study as a whole: TCR beta-chain repertoires were profiled in sorted CD3+CD56+NKG2C+, CD3+CD56+NKG2C- and CD3+CD56-NKG2C+ T-cell subsets from several donors. The study sequenced eight donors, all healthy volunteers chosen at random: three men and five women. Among the eight sequenced donors, only one was HCMV-seronegative, while the other seven were HCMV-seropositive. Libraries were sequenced as 2 x 150 bp reads on Illumina HiSeq 2000/2500, MiSeq or NextSeq.

A commercial ELISA kit detecting HCMV-specific IgG in serum was used to determine HCMV serostatus. Ficoll density gradient centrifugation was used to isolate peripheral blood mononuclear cells from blood. The paper as a whole reports these results and caveats: In more than 5 donors, the dominant CD3+CD56+NKG2C+ clonotypes ranked among the top 10 CD8+ clonotypes, making up about 1.0-7.5% of CD8+ T cells. Whether the expanded NKG2C-expressing T cell clones were specific for HCMV antigens was left unclear. Those dominant clonotypes were again the most abundant among CD3+CD56-NKG2C+ cells in several donors, at about 28.3-65%.

There are 15 amino acids in the CDR3, from cysteine to phenylalanine inclusive. The protein alone is recorded here. CDR1 and CDR2 were assigned from the germline V gene as SGHTA and FQGTGA. The material sequenced was blood T cells: a sorted CD56 or NKG2C T cell subset, CD4+ or CD8+ T cells, or bulk PBMC T cells (not recorded which). This TCR derives from a man between 18 and 35 years old in good health. Donor details come from another sample of the same person, matched by shared clones. This sequence uses TRBV7-3 and TRBJ2-7. The CDR3 loop reads CASSLTFASVDEQYF.